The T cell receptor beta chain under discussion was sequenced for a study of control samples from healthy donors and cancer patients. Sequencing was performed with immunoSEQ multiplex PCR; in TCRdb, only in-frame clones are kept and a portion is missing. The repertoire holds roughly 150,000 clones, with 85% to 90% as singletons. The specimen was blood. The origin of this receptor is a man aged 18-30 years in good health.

The CDR3 DNA reads as TGTGCCAGCAGTTTAGGAGGCCCTGAAGCTTTCTTT. Amino acids: CASSLGGPEAFF. The V gene is TRBV28, the J gene TRBJ1-1; D remains ambiguous. The CDR3 covers 12 residues. V was clipped by 2 bases and J by 6 bases, with 7 bases between them. The germline V gene has CDR1 MDHEN and CDR2 SYDVKM.